This paragraph covers one T cell receptor (beta chain) sequence. Its antigen is unidentified. The repertoire was sequenced with immunoSEQ multiplex PCR; TCRdb's copy has only in-frame clones and lacks some. The sample shows roughly 10,000 clones, around nine tenths of them seen only once. The data belong to a study of PD-1 blockade in classical Hodgkin lymphoma. Germline V gives CDR1 MNHEY, CDR2 SMNVEV (reference sequence). The junction had 7 bases not matched to a gene; V was cut back by 5 bases and J by 5 bases. The CDR3 spans 14 residues. Findings of the study overall: CD4+ but not CD8+ TCR diversity rose significantly by C4D1.

The time point here: cycle 4 day 1 (C4D1), after 5 to 7 weeks of nivolumab. Every single patient, without exception, relapsed after autologous stem cell transplantation, and brentuximab vedotin exposure varied. The J gene is TRBJ1-1, the V gene TRBV27, with 8 bases matching TRBD1. This TCR derives from a human donor with classical Hodgkin lymphoma. This specimen was peripheral blood mononuclear cells (PBMCs), taken before the fourth cycle of nivolumab. The chain's CDR3 is CASSLTGAGTEAFF. The CDR3 DNA reads as TGTGCCAGCAGTCTGACAGGGGCTGGGACTGAAGCTTTCTTT.